This T cell receptor beta chain was profiled in a study of OX40 agonist ivuxolimab in advanced cancers. Study details: In this cohort, patients received ivuxolimab, an agonistic anti-OX40 (CD134) antibody. Partial response was recorded in three patients: one hepatocellular carcinoma and two cutaneous melanoma cases. Study results and caveats: Relative to CD4+, CD8+ T cells held more expanded clones on average.

Using immunoSEQ multiplex PCR, the repertoire was profiled, and TCRdb retains in-frame clones only, with some absent. The profile shows tens of thousands of clones, 75% to 90% of them singletons. This CDR3 is built from 13 residues. Germline V gives CDR1 SQVTM, CDR2 ANQGSEA. V was clipped by 6 bases and J by 3 bases; unmatched bases: 3. On this clone itself: Its antigen is currently unknown.

V usage is TRBV29-1 and J usage is TRBJ2-1, with 9 bases that match TRBD1. Sequences were derived from CD4+ or CD8+ T cells sorted from blood, sampled in a trial of the OX40 agonist ivuxolimab. This clonotype originated in an adult with an advanced solid tumor such as melanoma, head and neck, liver or kidney cancer. Here the CDR3 DNA reads TGCAGCGTGGGACAGGGCCTCTACAATGAGCAGTTCTTC. This sequence encodes CSVGQGLYNEQFF.